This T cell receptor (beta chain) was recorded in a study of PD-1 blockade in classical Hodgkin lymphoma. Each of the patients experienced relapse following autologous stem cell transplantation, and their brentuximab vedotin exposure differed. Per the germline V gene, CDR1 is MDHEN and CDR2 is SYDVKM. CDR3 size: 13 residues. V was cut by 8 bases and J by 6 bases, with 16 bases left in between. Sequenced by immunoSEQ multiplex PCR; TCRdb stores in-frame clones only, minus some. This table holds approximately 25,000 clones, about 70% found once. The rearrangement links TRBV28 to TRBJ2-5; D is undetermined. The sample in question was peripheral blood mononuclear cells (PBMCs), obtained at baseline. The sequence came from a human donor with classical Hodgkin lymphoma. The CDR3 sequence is CASSKAPSQTQYF. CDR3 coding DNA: TGTGCCAGCTCCAAAGCCCCATCGCAGACCCAGTACTTC.